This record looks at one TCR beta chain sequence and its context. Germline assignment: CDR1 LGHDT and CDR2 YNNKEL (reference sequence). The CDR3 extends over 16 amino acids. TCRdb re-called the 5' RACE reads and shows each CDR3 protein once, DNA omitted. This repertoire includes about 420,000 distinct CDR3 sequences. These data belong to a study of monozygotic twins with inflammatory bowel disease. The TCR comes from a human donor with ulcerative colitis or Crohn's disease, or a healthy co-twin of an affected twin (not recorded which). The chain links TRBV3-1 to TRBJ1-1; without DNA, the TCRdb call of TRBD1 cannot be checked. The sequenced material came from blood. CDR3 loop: CASSLDRGLYGTEAFF.